This TCR beta chain was captured in a study of a mutant IDH1 vaccine in newly diagnosed glioma. Turning to the study itself: Vaccinations were initiated 4-6 weeks following radiotherapy alone, or were given together with temozolomide cycles. Patients were pretreated with radiotherapy, temozolomide, or both, mostly both.

Regarding the study as a whole: No link was apparently found between pseudoprogression and changes in top peripheral T cell clonotypes. Across multiple MHC alleles, 80% to 95% of patients had vaccine-induced responses.

Time point described: week 47, end of study. A single vaccine dose contained 300 ug of mutant IDH1 20-mer peptide, and topical imiquimod was used with it. Points on this clone: Its cognate antigen is unknown.

Only in-frame clones appear in the TCRdb table, and some are missing; sequencing was by immunoSEQ multiplex PCR. The sample consists of over 50,000 clones, approximately 80% of them appearing once. CDR3 length: 14 residues. V shed 5 bases and J shed 2 bases, with 12 bases lying between them. The germline V gene encodes CDR1 MNHEY and CDR2 SMNVEV (reference sequence). V usage is TRBV27 and J usage is TRBJ1-2; TRBD1 is a possible D gene (5 bases). Sequenced material: PBMCs, taken from a glioma patient whose treatment included an IDH1 peptide vaccine. This TCR was recovered from a woman in her forties with glioma. Some clones in this sample may be carry-over from other donors' samples. The CDR3: CASSPLGGNYGYTF. CDR3 DNA sequence: TGTGCCAGCAGTCCCCTTGGGGGGAACTATGGCTACACCTTC.